Below, 25 T cell receptor beta chains from the same sample are listed, as sequenced in a study of T cell responses to AZD1222 COVID-19 vaccine (dated by TCRdb to 2020 to 2023). The time point label for this specimen denotes: baseline before first vaccination. The protocol used for the library was the immunoSEQ multiplex PCR assay. TCRdb took over this immuneACCESS table, retaining in-frame rearrangements with V and J assigned. Such tables are incomplete; in checked studies, under half of the missing clones stem from an unresolved V gene, and the remainder is unexplained. Across this sample there are 130,000 to 150,000 clones, with roughly nine tenths seen only once. The ten largest clones take up about 1.9% of the sample. The sample here was peripheral blood, taken on day 0 of AZD1222 vaccination. The receptors were sampled from an adult in good health.

The V gene is TRBV2, the J gene TRBJ2-2; TRBD1 might be the D (6 bases). Germline V gives CDR1 SNHLY, CDR2 FYNNEI. CDR3 length: 14 residues. Deletions cut 7 bases from V and 1 base from J, with 10 bases between. The CDR3 nucleotides are TGTGCCAGCATAGGGGGATTGAACACCGGGGAGCTGTTTTTT. Protein product: CASIGGLNTGELFF.

The chain links TRBV29-1 to TRBJ2-2; the D gene is possibly TRBD1 (6 bases). The CDR3 covers 14 residues. The V end lost 5 bases, the J end lost 2 bases, and 12 bases lay between the germline ends. In germline, CDR1 is SQVTM, CDR2 ANQGSEA. CDR3 DNA sequence: TGCAGCGTTCGGACAGCATTTAACACCGGGGAGCTGTTTTTT. Translating gives CSVRTAFNTGELFF.

This clone was picked up a small number of times. The rearrangement joins TRBV9 to TRBJ2-1, with 9 bases lining up with TRBD1. This CDR3 region has 15 residues. The germline gives CDR1 SGDLS, CDR2 YYNGEE. J lost 5 bases, V lost 1 base, and 4 bases had no gene match. Written as DNA, the CDR3 is TGTGCCAGCAGCGTATTAGGGACAGGGAACAATGAGCAGTTCTTC. Amino acids: CASSVLGTGNNEQFF.

The V and J genes are TRBV28 and TRBJ1-5; TRBD1 matches 7 bases. CDR3 length equals 19 residues. Losses at the gene ends were 1 base for V and 2 bases for J; bases not matched to a gene: 14. Germline CDR1 reads MDHEN; CDR2 reads SYDVKM. CDR3 protein: CASSLLYGSRGGGNQPQHF. CDR3 nucleotides: TGTGCCAGCAGTTTATTGTATGGCAGCAGGGGGGGCGGCAATCAGCCCCAGCATTTT.

The chain joins TRBV5-1 to TRBJ2-5, with D perhaps TRBD2 (6 bases). CDR1 is SGHRS and CDR2 is YFSETQ in the germline V gene. The CDR3 sequence is 15 residues long. V dropped 2 bases and J dropped 2 bases, with 13 bases sitting between them. This CDR3 is CASSFEQEGQETQYF. The CDR3 DNA sequence: TGCGCCAGCAGCTTCGAACAGGAGGGGCAAGAGACCCAGTACTTC.

This clone has only one observation. V is TRBV7-3 and J is TRBJ1-4; no firm D call. Trimming pared 1 base from V and 8 bases from J, leaving 8 bases between. Germline CDR1 and CDR2: SGHTA and FQGTGA. The CDR3 runs 13 residues. CDR3 region: CASSLMSGEKLFF. CDR3 nucleotides: TGTGCCAGCAGCTTAATGTCTGGGGAAAAACTGTTTTTT. Full variable domain (missing parts from reference TRBV7-3 and TRBJ1-4): GAGVSQTPSNKVTEKGKYVELRCDPISGHTALYWYRQSLGQGPEFLIYFQGTGAADDSGLPNDRFFAVRPEGSVSTLKIQRTERGDSAVYLCASSLMSGEKLFFGSGTQLSVL.

The CDR3 region has the DNA TGTGCCAGTAGTTCGCAGGGTGGGTTTACAGATACGCAGTATTTT. This gives the protein CASSSQGGFTDTQYF. The V call is TRBV19, the J call TRBJ2-3; maybe TRBD1 (5 bases). Per the germline V gene, CDR1 is LNHDA and CDR2 is SQIVND (reference sequence). The CDR3 contains 15 residues. V was trimmed by 5 bases and J by 3 bases, leaving 15 bases between them.

The chain has TRBV28 and TRBJ1-5; D not certain. V was shortened by 5 bases and J by 7 bases, with 9 bases between the two germline ends. Germline V gene sequence: CDR1 MDHEN, CDR2 SYDVKM. The CDR3 length is 12 residues. For the CDR3, the DNA is TGTGCCAGCAGTCGAGATCAACAGCCCCAGCATTTT. It is translated as CASSRDQQPQHF. Looking up the rest from reference TRBV28 and TRBJ1-5 gives the full variable domain: DVKVTQSSRYLVKRTGEKVFLECVQDMDHENMFWYRQDPGLGLRLIYFSYDVKMKEKGDIPEGYSVSREKKERFSLILESASTNQTSMYLCASSRDQQPQHFGDGTRLSIL.

For the CDR3, the DNA is TGCGCCAGCAGCCGTGCACGGGACACCCAAGAGACCCAGTACTTC. This codes for CASSRARDTQETQYF. The chain has TRBV4-1 and TRBJ2-5, with D possibly TRBD1 on 6 matching bases. CDR3 length equals 15 residues. Trimming removed 4 bases from V and 1 base from J, with 13 bases in between. The germline gives CDR1 MGHRA, CDR2 YSYEKL.

The J gene is TRBJ1-5, the V gene TRBV24-1; D uncertain. Germline CDR1 KGHDR, CDR2 SFDVKD. Trimming removed 3 bases at V and 0 bases at J, with 2 bases between. The CDR3 has 13 amino acids. CDR3 bases: TGTGCCACCAGTGATAATAGCAATCAGCCCCAGCATTTT. Translating it yields CATSDNSNQPQHF.

The chain joins TRBV5-4 to TRBJ2-1, with TRBD2 matching 13 bases. The CDR3 consists of 16 residues. V was clipped by 4 bases and J by 4 bases; unmatched bases: 5. Germline CDR1 reads SGHNT; CDR2 reads YYREEE (reference sequence). The CDR3 loop reads CASSRTSGGQYNEQFF. CDR3 DNA sequence: TGTGCCAGCAGCCGGACTAGCGGGGGCCAATACAATGAGCAGTTCTTC.

This CDR3 reads CAWSPVGGGNQPQHF. In DNA form, the CDR3 reads TGTGCCTGGAGTCCCGTAGGGGGGGGAAATCAGCCCCAGCATTTT. The rearrangement joins TRBV30 to TRBJ1-5; tentatively, D is TRBD1 (6 bases). This CDR3 has 15 residues. V was pared by 2 bases and J by 4 bases, with 15 bases between. CDR1 GTSNPN and CDR2 SVGIG come from the germline V gene (reference sequence).

The CDR3 coding sequence is TGTGCCAGTAGTTTGGGGCGGAACTATGGCTACACCTTC. Translation gives CASSLGRNYGYTF. The J gene is TRBJ1-2, the V gene TRBV19, with D possibly TRBD1 on 5 matching bases. Trimming took off 5 bases at V and 2 bases at J, with 9 bases between the two ends. The CDR3 covers 13 residues. The germline gives CDR1 LNHDA, CDR2 SQIVND (reference sequence).

The chain has TRBV4-3 and TRBJ2-3, with a tentative D call TRBD1 (6 bases). The CDR3 covers 14 residues. CDR1 and CDR2 (germline): LGHNA, YSLEER. Between the trimmed V and J ends, which lost 3 bases and 10 bases, there was a span of 17 bases. CDR3 bases: TGCGCCAGCAGCCAGGCCCACGACAGGCGCCCGCAGTATTTT. This encodes CASSQAHDRRPQYF.

The gene calls are TRBV10-2 and TRBJ2-1; D is uncertain. V lost 6 bases and J lost 9, with 12 bases in between. Germline V gene data show CDR1 as WSHSY and CDR2 as SAAADI. The CDR3 sequence is 12 residues long. CDR3 in amino acids: CASSIIAGEQFF. The CDR3, as DNA: TGCGCCAGCAGCATCATAGCCGGTGAGCAGTTCTTC.

The rearrangement uses TRBV10-3 and TRBJ2-1; 15 bases are shared with TRBD2. CDR1 and CDR2 from the germline V gene are ENHRY and SYGVKD. V shed 0 bases, J shed 2 bases, and the junction held 17 bases outside the gene matches. This CDR3 has 23 residues. In DNA form, the CDR3 reads TGTGCCATCAGTGAGTCGGCGGACAGAAAGGGGACTAGCGGGGGGATCCCCTACAATGAGCAGTTCTTC. As protein: CAISESADRKGTSGGIPYNEQFF.

The rearrangement joins TRBV4-1 to TRBJ2-7; tentatively, D is TRBD1 (6 bases). V was clipped by 3 bases and J by 2 bases, with 14 bases between them. The CDR3 length is 15 residues. CDR1 and CDR2 (germline): MGHRA, YSYEKL. The CDR3 loop is CASSQWDTPTYEQYF. The CDR3 coding sequence is TGCGCCAGCAGCCAGTGGGACACACCCACCTACGAGCAGTACTTC.

This clone was seen more than once but under ten times. This rearrangement joins TRBV28 to TRBJ1-5; the D is unclear. The CDR3 is made up of 14 amino acids. Trimming left V 4 bases short and J 7 bases short, with 14 bases between. From germline, CDR1 is MDHEN and CDR2 SYDVKM. The CDR3 DNA reads as TGTGCCAGCAGTTCCCCGTCCGTTGAACAGCCCCAGCATTTT. Its translation is CASSSPSVEQPQHF.

The rearrangement joins TRBV6-5 to TRBJ1-6; 9 nucleotides match TRBD1. V gave up 7 bases and J gave up 8 bases; unmatched junction bases: 3. Germline V lookup: CDR1 MNHEY, CDR2 SVGAGI. This CDR3 has 13 amino acids. The CDR3 DNA follows: TGTGCCAGCACGGGACAGGGTGATTCACCCCTCCACTTT. It specifies CASTGQGDSPLHF.

The rearrangement uses TRBV11-3 and TRBJ1-1, with D possibly being TRBD1 (6 bases). The CDR3 consists of 13 residues. CDR1 and CDR2 from the germline V gene are SGHNT and YENEEA. Trimming took off 2 bases at V and 4 bases at J, with 8 bases between the two ends. In nucleotides, the CDR3 is TGTGCCAGCAGCTTACAGGGGATCACTGAAGCTTTCTTT. As protein: CASSLQGITEAFF.

The V and J genes are TRBV19 and TRBJ2-1, with TRBD2 as a possible D gene (6 bases). Germline loops: CDR1 LNHDA, CDR2 SQIVND (reference sequence). V was pared by 2 bases and J by 11 bases, with 10 bases between. The CDR3 runs 12 residues. CDR3 DNA: TGTGCCAGTAGTATATCCCGGACTAAGCAGTTCTTC. The encoded protein is CASSISRTKQFF.

This rearrangement joins TRBV2 to TRBJ2-5; TRBD2 is a possible D gene (5 bases). CDR3 length: 13 residues. The germline V gene encodes CDR1 SNHLY and CDR2 FYNNEI. V lost 5 bases and J 5 bases, leaving 12 bases between the germline ends. CDR3 region: CASSFSGIETQYF. As DNA, the CDR3 is TGTGCCAGCAGTTTTTCCGGGATCGAGACCCAGTACTTC.

The genes are TRBV28 and TRBJ1-6; the match to TRBD1 covers 11 bases. Germline lookup yields CDR1 MDHEN and CDR2 SYDVKM. The trim removed 6 bases at V and 4 bases at J, leaving 5 bases unmatched. The CDR3 is 16 residues long. The CDR3 coding sequence is TGTGCCAGCAGAAAGGGACAGGGGGATTATAATTCACCCCTCCACTTT. Amino acids: CASRKGQGDYNSPLHF.

The chain couples TRBV19 to TRBJ1-6; possibly TRBD1 for D (5 bases). The CDR3 sequence is 17 residues long. Trimming removed 5 bases from V and 7 bases from J, with 21 bases in between. Germline V lookup: CDR1 LNHDA, CDR2 SQIVND (reference sequence). The CDR3 nucleotides are TGTGCCAGTAGTCCGCGCCCCATCAGGGTAGGAAATTCACCCCTCCACTTT. Its translation: CASSPRPIRVGNSPLHF.

This clone was detected only once. The rearrangement joins TRBV7-8 to TRBJ2-7; TRBD2 aligns across 13 bases. This CDR3 is built from 14 residues. Losses at the gene ends were 6 bases for V and 6 bases for J; bases not matched to a gene: 5. The germline V gene encodes CDR1 SGHVS and CDR2 FQNEAQ. CDR3 DNA: TGTGCCAGCAGGTCACTAGCGGGGGGGCTCGAGCAGTACTTC. It specifies CASRSLAGGLEQYF.